What follows is one T cell receptor (beta chain) and its context. Libraries were prepared by immunoSEQ multiplex PCR; TCRdb keeps only in-frame clonotypes and omits some of them. This table has some 29,000 clones, around nine tenths appearing once. The data originate from a study of T cell changes during pregnancy in multiple sclerosis. This CDR3 has 13 residues. Trimming at V came to 3 bases and at J to 4 bases, leaving 3 bases not matched to a gene. Sequenced material: CD4+ T cells from peripheral blood mononuclear cells, taken in the first trimester of pregnancy. The rearrangement uses TRBV5-3 and TRBJ1-2, with 7 positions matching TRBD1. TRBV5-3 is filed as an ORF, its function uncertain. The TCR was taken from a female donor in good health, enrolled as a control in a pregnancy study. The CDR3 sequence: CARSSDRSYGYTF. In nucleotides, the CDR3 is TGTGCCAGAAGCTCGGACAGGAGCTATGGCTACACCTTC.